This T cell receptor beta chain originates from a study of cytomegalovirus exposure and HLA in healthy donors. The PCR ran on 60 Vbeta and 13 Jbeta primers. Produced via immunoSEQ multiplex PCR; TCRdb's table is partial and in-frame only. Of around 72,000 clones listed, around 64% are singletons. The CDR3 length is 13 residues. Germline V gene lookup returns CDR1 MNHEY and CDR2 SMNVEV (reference sequence). The V end was cut by 3 bases, the J end by 7 bases, with 10 bases between. The sample was PBMCs. The chain links TRBV27 to TRBJ2-1, with a possible D match to TRBD1 (6 bases). The clonotype comes from a man aged 35 to 55 in good health and CMV-seropositive. The CDR3 DNA reads as TGTGCCAGCAGTTTTTCCAGGGGTAATGAGCAGTTCTTC. Protein: CASSFSRGNEQFF.